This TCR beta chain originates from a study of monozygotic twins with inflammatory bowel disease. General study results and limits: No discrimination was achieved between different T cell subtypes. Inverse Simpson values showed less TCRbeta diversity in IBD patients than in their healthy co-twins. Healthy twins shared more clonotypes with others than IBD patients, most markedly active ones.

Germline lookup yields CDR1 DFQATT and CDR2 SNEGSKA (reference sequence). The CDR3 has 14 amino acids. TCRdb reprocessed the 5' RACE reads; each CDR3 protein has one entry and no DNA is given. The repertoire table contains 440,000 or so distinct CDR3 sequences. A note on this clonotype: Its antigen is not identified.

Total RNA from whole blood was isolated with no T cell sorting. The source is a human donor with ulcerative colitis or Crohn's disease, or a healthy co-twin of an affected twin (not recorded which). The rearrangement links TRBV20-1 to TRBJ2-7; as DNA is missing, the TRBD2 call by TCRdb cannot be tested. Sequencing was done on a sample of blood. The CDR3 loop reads CSAESPREDYEQYF.